Below are 12 T cell receptor beta chains sequenced from a single sample in a study of shared clonotypes between healthy human individuals. Using immunoSEQ multiplex PCR, the repertoire was profiled, and TCRdb retains in-frame clones only, with some absent. The sample has under 1,100,000 clones; roughly 70% are singletons. Sequences were obtained from memory CD4+ T cells sorted from blood. The subset denotes: CD45RA-negative fraction. The origin of the receptors is a man aged 18 to 35 in good health.

Only a few counts were recorded for this clone. The chain recombines TRBV6-5 with TRBJ1-1, with TRBD1 matching over 7 bases. V lost 5 bases to trimming and J lost 3 bases; unmatched junction nucleotides: 3. The CDR3 runs to 13 residues. CDR1 is MNHEY and CDR2 is SVGAGI in the germline V gene. In DNA, the CDR3 is TGTGCCAGCAGTCAGGGACAGTACACTGAAGCTTTCTTT. Amino acid sequence: CASSQGQYTEAFF.

This chain joins TRBV30 and TRBJ2-5; maybe TRBD2 (5 bases). This CDR3 comprises 14 residues. The germline V gene has CDR1 GTSNPN and CDR2 SVGIG (reference sequence). Trimming took off 1 base at V and 3 bases at J, with 12 bases between the two ends. This chain's CDR3 is CAWSGVRGKETQYF. DNA of the CDR3: TGTGCCTGGAGTGGGGTCCGGGGTAAAGAGACCCAGTACTTC.

This clone was seen just once. Other DNA sequences in this specimen translate into the identical CDR3. The chain combines TRBV27 with TRBJ1-5; D is unresolved. The germline V gene has CDR1 MNHEY and CDR2 SMNVEV (reference sequence). V was trimmed by 3 bases and J by 4 bases, leaving 7 bases between them. CDR3 size: 13 residues. The CDR3 is CASSFRENQPQHF. Written as DNA, the CDR3 is TGTGCCAGCAGTTTTAGGGAGAATCAGCCCCAGCATTTT.

The rearrangement uses TRBV27 and TRBJ2-7; D might be TRBD1 (5 bases). The germline CDR1 and CDR2 sequences are MNHEY and SMNVEV (reference sequence). This CDR3 is 14 amino acids long. V lost 2 bases and J lost 1, with 9 bases in between. As DNA, the CDR3 is TGTGCCAGCAGTTTAGGCAGGGCTTCCTACGAGCAGTACTTC. The encoded protein is CASSLGRASYEQYF.

The genes are TRBV10-3 and TRBJ2-7, with D possibly TRBD1 on 6 matching bases. The CDR3 runs to 15 residues. Germline CDR1 and CDR2: ENHRY and SYGVKD. V lost 0 bases, J lost 7 bases, and 16 bases lay in between. CDR3 DNA sequence: TGTGCCATCAGTGAGTCGAGGGGGATCACAAGGGAGCAGTACTTC. Translation gives CAISESRGITREQYF.

The chain joins TRBV28 to TRBJ1-1, with D unresolved. Deletions cut 8 bases from V and 11 bases from J, with 18 bases between. The CDR3 has 12 residues. Germline V gene sequence: CDR1 MDHEN, CDR2 SYDVKM. The CDR3 nucleotides are TGTGCCAGCCGGTACCCCCCGCTGGGTGCTTTCTTT. Residues: CASRYPPLGAFF. Combining the CDR3 with reference TRBV28 and TRBJ1-1 gives the whole variable domain DVKVTQSSRYLVKRTGEKVFLECVQDMDHENMFWYRQDPGLGLRLIYFSYDVKMKEKGDIPEGYSVSREKKERFSLILESASTNQTSMYLCASRYPPLGAFFGQGTRLTVV.

The chain is built from TRBV30 and TRBJ2-3; 14 nucleotides line up with TRBD2. Per the germline V gene, CDR1 is GTSNPN and CDR2 is SVGIG (reference sequence). This CDR3 is 17 amino acids long. V was clipped by 4 bases and J by 3 bases; unmatched bases: 9. CDR3 nucleotide sequence: TGTGCCTGGACTCCAATTAGACTAGCGGGGGGGACAGATACGCAGTATTTT. Encoded protein: CAWTPIRLAGGTDTQYF. Full variable domain (rest looked up from reference TRBV30 and TRBJ2-3): SQTIHQWPATLVQPVGSPLSLECTVEGTSNPNLYWYRQAAGRGLQLLFYSVGIGQISSEVPQNLSASRPQDRQFILSSKKLLLSDSGFYLCAWTPIRLAGGTDTQYFGPGTRLTVL.

Turning to this clone: This sample also contains other DNA sequences that code for the same CDR3. V is TRBV7-9 and J is TRBJ2-1, with a tentative D call TRBD2 (6 bases). The length of the CDR3 is 14 residues. Trimming removed 2 bases from V and 1 base from J, with 6 bases in between. Germline V CDR1 and CDR2: SEHNR, FQNEAQ (reference sequence). The DNA for the CDR3 is TGTGCCAGCAGCTTAAGCGGGTCCTACAATGAGCAGTTCTTC. It translates to CASSLSGSYNEQFF.

CDR3 in DNA: TGTGCCAGCTCACCACAGGCAGGGGGCACTGAAGCTTTCTTT. Translating gives CASSPQAGGTEAFF. The chain couples TRBV18 to TRBJ1-1; TRBD1 matches 7 bases. V shed 1 base and J 4 bases; nucleotides not matched to a gene: 3. This CDR3 region has 14 residues. Germline CDR1 KGHSH, CDR2 LQKENI.

The chain carries TRBV15 and TRBJ1-6; D is perhaps TRBD1 (5 bases). Germline CDR1 and CDR2: LNHNV and YYDKDF (reference sequence). This CDR3 is 15 amino acids long. V dropped 4 bases and J dropped 11 bases, with 18 bases sitting between them. CDR3: CATSMVRDGRTPLHF. DNA of the CDR3: TGTGCCACCAGCATGGTCCGGGACGGTAGAACACCCCTCCACTTT.

The sample holds many counts of this clone. This rearrangement joins TRBV7-9 to TRBJ2-2; the D gene is possibly TRBD1 (6 bases). The ends were cut back, 5 bases at V and 3 bases at J, with 13 bases in the middle. Germline assignment: CDR1 SEHNR and CDR2 FQNEAQ (reference sequence). This CDR3 comprises 15 residues. The CDR3 reads CASSDPGHYTGELFF. The CDR3 DNA sequence: TGTGCCAGCAGCGACCCGGGACACTACACCGGGGAGCTGTTTTTT.

This rearrangement joins TRBV27 to TRBJ2-1, with 12 bases lining up with TRBD2. Per the germline V gene, CDR1 is MNHEY and CDR2 is SMNVEV (reference sequence). This CDR3 is 15 amino acids long. Trimming took 4 bases from V and 7 from J; bases not matched to a gene: 5. CDR3 region: CASSSSGGALNEQFF. In nucleotides, the CDR3 is TGTGCCAGCAGTTCTAGCGGGGGGGCCTTGAATGAGCAGTTCTTC.